This T cell receptor (beta chain) was identified in a study of cytomegalovirus exposure and HLA in healthy donors. Study results and caveats: Researchers catalogued some 160 TCR beta chains as cytomegalovirus-associated. A later analysis revealed that TCR association rates differed between HLA loci, peaking at DRB1 and bottoming out at HLA-C. Most observed TCR sequences were rare, whereas some public TCRs were detected in many donors. Owing to their indistinguishability, certain V segments, notably TRBV6-2 and TRBV6-3, were excluded.

Concerning this clone itself: Its target is unknown.

V shed 2 bases and J shed 6 bases, with 13 bases lying between them. From germline, CDR1 is KGHSH and CDR2 LQKENI. The length of the CDR3 is 14 residues. Vbeta (60) and Jbeta (13) primers were used in the PCR. The data were produced by immunoSEQ multiplex PCR, yet TCRdb's version contains in-frame clones alone and is incomplete. The sample holds under 100,000 clones, around 62% seen once. This sequence was found in a woman aged 30 to 39 in good health and CMV-seropositive. This rearrangement joins TRBV18 to TRBJ1-2; D not certain. Source material: PBMCs. The CDR3, as DNA: TGTGCCAGCTCACCATTTCGTTCAGATGATGGCTACACCTTC. It codes for CASSPFRSDDGYTF.